This is a list of T cell receptor beta chains from one sample in a study of blood T cell repertoires in COVID-19. Profiling relied on immunoSEQ multiplex PCR, and the TCRdb table lists in-frame clones only, not all of them. This sample has fewer than 400,000 clones; around 90% occur once, and the top ten carry roughly 5%. The specimen was PBMCs or T cells enriched from blood (not recorded which). All receptors come from a man aged 60 to 69 who had recovered from COVID-19. Both conserved end residues are part of each CDR3. A D gene is named only where the DNA matches it firmly. Some rows have no size entry. The others give once, few or many, or a class for an expanded clone.

v_gene	abundance	len	j_gene	d_gene	CDR3nt	CDR3aa
TRBV7-7	NA	16	TRBJ2-1	TRBD2	TGTGCTAGCAGCTTAGCGAGCCCTAGCGGTTACAATGAGCAGTTCTTC	CASSLASPSGYNEQFF
TRBV5-1	NA	15	TRBJ2-3	TRBD2	TGCGCCAGCAGCTTGGCCAGGGCGGGAGAGGGTACGCAGTATTTT	CASSLARAGEGTQYF
TRBV4-1	NA	15	TRBJ1-5	NA	TGCGCCAGCAGCCAAGATCATACCCCGGGTCAGCCCCAGCATTTT	CASSQDHTPGQPQHF
TRBV9	NA	15	TRBJ2-3	TRBD2	TGTGCCAGCAGCCCGACGGGGGGTCGACTGGATACGCAGTATTTT	CASSPTGGRLDTQYF
TRBV20-1	NA	11	TRBJ2-5	NA	TGCAGTGCCCCTAGGGGGGAGACCCAGTACTTC	CSAPRGETQYF
TRBV28	few	13	TRBJ1-2	NA	TGTGCCAGCAGTTTCGGGGATCACTATGGCTACACCTTC	CASSFGDHYGYTF
TRBV3-1/TRBV3-2	NA	13	TRBJ1-6	NA	TGTGCCAGCAGCCAGGTCGTCCGGTCACCCCTCCACTTT	CASSQVVRSPLHF
TRBV28	NA	13	TRBJ1-1	NA	TGTGCCAGCAGTAAGGACACCCGAAATGAAGCTTTCTTT	CASSKDTRNEAFF
TRBV2	NA	11	TRBJ2-7	NA	TGTGCCAGCACTCTAGGAGGCGAGCAGTACTTC	CASTLGGEQYF
TRBV27	NA	15	TRBJ1-5	TRBD1	TGTGCCAGCAGTTCCCCCGGGACAGGGGGTCAGCCCCAGCATTTT	CASSSPGTGGQPQHF
TRBV20-1	NA	14	TRBJ1-6	NA	TGCAGTGCTAGTCGCCCAGGGCAAAATTCACCCCTCCACTTT	CSASRPGQNSPLHF
TRBV2	NA	11	TRBJ2-7	NA	TGTGCCAGCTCGAGCTCCTACGAGCAGTACTTC	CASSSSYEQYF
TRBV14	NA	13	TRBJ2-1	NA	TGTGCCAGCAGCCATTTGACTAACGATGAGCAGTTCTTC	CASSHLTNDEQFF
TRBV7-3	NA	17	TRBJ2-1	TRBD2	TGTGCCAGCAGCTTGTCTCCGGGACTACACTCCTACAATGAGCAGTTCTTC	CASSLSPGLHSYNEQFF
TRBV20-1	NA	13	TRBJ1-2	NA	TGCAGTGCTAGTCTTATGCGGGTTTGGGGCTACACCTTC	CSASLMRVWGYTF
TRBV7-3	NA	14	TRBJ2-1	NA	TGTGCCAGCAGCTTAGCGGGGCGGTACAATGAGCAGTTCTTC	CASSLAGRYNEQFF
TRBV29-1	NA	13	TRBJ1-2	NA	TGCAGCGTTGAAAGGCCAGCGAACTATGGCTACACCTTC	CSVERPANYGYTF
TRBV7-8	NA	14	TRBJ1-1	NA	TGTGCCAGCAGCTTGCAAATGGGGGGGCTTGGAGCTTTCTTT	CASSLQMGGLGAFF
TRBV7-6	NA	13	TRBJ1-1	NA	TGTGCCAGCAGCTTAGAGCCGAACACTGAAGCTTTCTTT	CASSLEPNTEAFF
TRBV19	NA	15	TRBJ1-5	NA	TGTGCCAGTACCCTTGCCAGGGGAAGCAATCAGCCCCAGCATTTT	CASTLARGSNQPQHF
TRBV3-1/TRBV3-2	NA	18	TRBJ2-7	TRBD2	TGTGCCAGCAGCCAAAGCCCATCGGGACTAGCGCGAACCTACGAGCAGTACTTC	CASSQSPSGLARTYEQYF
TRBV7-9	NA	14	TRBJ2-7	NA	TGTGCCAGCAGCTTGACGGGACACTCCTACGAGCAGTACTTC	CASSLTGHSYEQYF
TRBV7-8	NA	17	TRBJ1-3	TRBD1	TGTGCCAGCAGACGGGACAGCCTCCGGGGCTCTGGAAACACCATATATTTT	CASRRDSLRGSGNTIYF
TRBV9	NA	15	TRBJ2-7	TRBD2	TGTGCCAGCAGCCCACGACTAGCTCCATCGTACGAGCAGTACTTC	CASSPRLAPSYEQYF
TRBV5-1	NA	16	TRBJ2-1	TRBD2	TGCGCCAGCAGCTTGGCGACTAGCGGCACTTACAATGAGCAGTTCTTC	CASSLATSGTYNEQFF
TRBV7-2	once	15	TRBJ2-4	NA	TGTGCCAGCAGCTTATGGGGCTTGACCAAAAACATTCAGTACTTC	CASSLWGLTKNIQYF
TRBV5-6	NA	15	TRBJ1-6	NA	TGTGCCAGCAGCTTGACAGGGAATTATAATTCACCCCTCCACTTT	CASSLTGNYNSPLHF
TRBV7-3	NA	15	TRBJ2-5	NA	TGTGCCAGCAGCTTATTGGGAGGGGGTGAAGAGACCCAGTACTTC	CASSLLGGGEETQYF
TRBV19	NA	13	TRBJ1-2	NA	TGTGCCAGTAGTCTTCAGGGGAGCTATGGCTACACCTTC	CASSLQGSYGYTF
TRBV11-2	NA	17	TRBJ2-5	TRBD2	TGTGCCAGCAGCCGTGGACTAGCGGGATCGTACCAAGAGACCCAGTACTTC	CASSRGLAGSYQETQYF
TRBV18	NA	16	TRBJ2-5	NA	TGTGCCAGCTCACCACGGACAGTAGATCCACAAGAGACCCAGTACTTC	CASSPRTVDPQETQYF